These 29 T cell receptor beta chains originate from one sample sequenced in a study of graft-versus-host responses after intestinal transplantation (dated by TCRdb to the early 2020s). What the time point label conveys for this sample: cells obtained before transplantation from donor or recipient. Library preparation used the immunoSEQ multiplex PCR assay. What TCRdb holds here is the immuneACCESS table cut down to in-frame rearrangements. Part of the clones is not present; checked against another copy, under half of the missing clones reflect an unresolved V gene, and the others are unexplained. Here the sample has more than 100,000 clones; 80% to 95% occur a single time. In total, the top ten clones hold 0.95% to 1.5% of the sample. No antigens are known for them. Source: unstimulated CD8+ T cells sorted from spleen or lymph node cells, taken before intestinal transplant. Receptors were obtained from a human donor who received an intestinal transplant.

This chain uses TRBV11-2 with TRBJ1-1; the D gene is possibly TRBD1 (5 bases). This CDR3 spans 14 amino acids. V was shortened by 2 bases and J by 6 bases, with 13 bases between the two germline ends. The germline CDR1 and CDR2 sequences are SGHAT and FQNNGV. The CDR3 DNA sequence: TGTGCCAGCAGCTTAAGTTCAGGGCCCCCTGAAGCTTTCTTT. Protein product: CASSLSSGPPEAFF. The full variable domain, completed using reference TRBV11-2 and TRBJ1-1, is EAGVAQSPRYKIIEKRQSVAFWCNPISGHATLYWYQQILGQGPKLLIQFQNNGVVDDSQLPKDRFSAERLKGVDSTLKIQPAKLEDSAVYLCASSLSSGPPEAFFGQGTRLTVV.

The V gene is TRBV5-4, the J gene TRBJ1-4; D unresolved. The CDR3 is made up of 14 amino acids. V dropped 0 bases and J dropped 6 bases, with 9 bases sitting between them. Germline CDR1 SGHNT, CDR2 YYREEE (reference sequence). The CDR3 DNA reads as TGTGCCAGCAGCTTGGCCGTGGGTGATGAAAAACTGTTTTTT. Protein: CASSLAVGDEKLFF.

In its sample, this clone was seen a few times. The rearrangement joins TRBV10-2 to TRBJ1-3, with D unresolved. Per the germline V gene, CDR1 is WSHSY and CDR2 is SAAADI. The CDR3 contains 11 residues. Between the trimmed V and J ends, which lost 8 bases and 4 bases, there was a span of 6 bases. The CDR3 loop is CASRGGNTIYF. In nucleotides, the CDR3 is TGCGCCAGCCGAGGGGGAAACACCATATATTTT.

This rearrangement joins TRBV19 to TRBJ2-5; 7 positions agree with TRBD2. J was trimmed by 5 bases and V by 5 bases; bases with no gene match: 2. The CDR3 spans 12 residues. The germline V gene has CDR1 LNHDA and CDR2 SQIVND (reference sequence). CDR3 protein: CASSWGGETQYF. In DNA, the CDR3 is TGTGCCAGTAGTTGGGGAGGGGAGACCCAGTACTTC.

This clone has more than one count but fewer than ten. This sequence joins TRBV7-9 and TRBJ2-2; D gene unclear. The CDR3 is made up of 16 amino acids. Germline V gene data show CDR1 as SEHNR and CDR2 as FQNEAQ (reference sequence). Trimming stripped 5 bases from V and 1 base from J, with 14 bases between. The CDR3 loop is CASSLLPSKNTGELFF. The CDR3 DNA reads as TGTGCCAGCAGCCTCCTCCCCTCAAAGAACACCGGGGAGCTGTTTTTT.

The chain recombines TRBV9 with TRBJ2-7; no clear D. The CDR3 totals 12 residues. Germline V CDR1 and CDR2: SGDLS, YYNGEE. Trimming removed 4 bases at V and 6 bases at J, with 11 bases between. CDR3 bases: TGTGCCAGCAGCCCCCACTCGGGCGAGCAGTACTTC. This translates into CASSPHSGEQYF.

In the case of this clone: This sample includes further DNA sequences coding for the same CDR3. The chain employs TRBV14 and TRBJ1-1; no firm D call. The CDR3 contains 11 residues. The V gene lost 1 base and the J gene lost 8 bases, with 5 bases spanning the gap. Germline CDR1 and CDR2: SGHDN and FVKESK. The CDR3 protein is CASSQGTEAFF. The DNA for the CDR3 is TGTGCCAGCAGCCAAGGGACGGAAGCTTTCTTT.

The genes are TRBV7-9 and TRBJ2-1; 8 nucleotides line up with TRBD1. CDR1 is SEHNR and CDR2 is FQNEAQ in the germline V gene (reference sequence). Unmatched junction bases numbered 9, after V lost 8 bases and J lost 9 bases. The CDR3 has 13 residues. The CDR3 DNA sequence: TGTGCCAGCCTGACAGGGGTCGGGGGTGAGCAGTTCTTC. Protein: CASLTGVGGEQFF.

This rearrangement joins TRBV5-1 to TRBJ2-3; no reliable D call. V dropped 0 bases and J dropped 2 bases, with 4 bases sitting between them. The CDR3 sequence is 13 residues long. CDR1 is SGHRS, CDR2 YFSETQ, per germline. CDR3 in DNA: TGCGCCAGCAGCTTGGAACCCACAGATACGCAGTATTTT. Its translation: CASSLEPTDTQYF.

This clone came up once. This sequence joins TRBV12-5 and TRBJ2-1, with D perhaps given as TRBD1 or TRBD2 (5 bases each). Trimming cost V 3 bases and J 5 bases, with 8 bases left between them. Per germline, CDR1 LGHNT and CDR2 FRNRAP. The CDR3 loop spans 13 amino acids. CDR3 DNA: TGTGCTAGTGGTTTTGGGACCCACAATGAGCAGTTCTTC. Protein sequence: CASGFGTHNEQFF.

The chain carries TRBV5-1 and TRBJ2-7; 7 positions agree with TRBD1. CDR3 length: 15 amino acids. Germline loops: CDR1 SGHRS, CDR2 YFSETQ. V was clipped by 4 bases and J by 2 bases; unmatched bases: 9. CDR3 in amino acids: CASSPGTVGAYEQYF. CDR3 sequence (DNA): TGCGCCAGCAGCCCGGGGACAGTGGGGGCCTACGAGCAGTACTTC.

The rearrangement joins TRBV5-1 to TRBJ2-7; no clear D gene. The CDR3 covers 12 residues. V gave up 0 bases and J gave up 3 bases, with 4 bases separating them. Germline-derived CDR1 and CDR2 are SGHRS and YFSETQ. The CDR3 spells CASSLVGYEQYF. In nucleotides, the CDR3 is TGCGCCAGCAGCTTGGTCGGCTACGAGCAGTACTTC. The full variable domain, its missing parts supplied by reference TRBV5-1 and TRBJ2-7, is KAGVTQTPRYLIKTRGQQVTLSCSPISGHRSVSWYQQTPGQGLQFLFEYFSETQRNKGNFPGRFSGRQFSNSRSEMNVSTLELGDSALYLCASSLVGYEQYFGPGTRLTVT.

CDR3 bases: TGTGCCAGCAGCACCGGGGGAGGGACTGAAGCTTTCTTT. Encoded protein: CASSTGGGTEAFF. The chain couples TRBV7-9 to TRBJ1-1, with D perhaps TRBD1 (5 bases). The length of the CDR3 is 13 residues. Trimming shortened V by 5 bases and J by 5 bases, and 12 bases separated the two germline ends. The germline gives CDR1 SEHNR, CDR2 FQNEAQ (reference sequence).

This clone was recorded only once. This chain links TRBV6-8 with TRBJ2-5, with 7 bases matching TRBD2. The CDR3 covers 12 residues. CDR1 and CDR2 from the germline V gene are MNHGY and SAAAGT. V was pared by 9 bases and J by 4 bases, with 5 bases of the junction left unmatched. The CDR3 bases are TGTGCCAGGGGGGGGAGGAGAGAGACCCAGTACTTC. It is translated as CARGGRRETQYF.

This chain links TRBV11-2 with TRBJ2-3; D possibly corresponds to TRBD1 (6 bases). Germline V lookup: CDR1 SGHAT, CDR2 FQNNGV. The CDR3 has 11 amino acids. V shed 9 bases and J shed 5 bases, with 9 bases lying between them. The CDR3 region is CASTGIDTQYF. The CDR3 DNA reads TGTGCCAGTACAGGGATAGATACGCAGTATTTT. The full variable domain, rest sourced from reference TRBV11-2 and TRBJ2-3, is EAGVAQSPRYKIIEKRQSVAFWCNPISGHATLYWYQQILGQGPKLLIQFQNNGVVDDSQLPKDRFSAERLKGVDSTLKIQPAKLEDSAVYLCASTGIDTQYFGPGTRLTVL.

The rearrangement joins TRBV2 to TRBJ2-7, with a weak D call TRBD2 (6 bases). This CDR3 has 13 amino acids. The ends were cut back, 4 bases at V and 4 bases at J, with 11 bases in the middle. The germline gives CDR1 SNHLY, CDR2 FYNNEI. The CDR3 sequence: CASSGLGGYEQYF. CDR3 DNA: TGTGCCAGCAGTGGGCTGGGGGGATACGAGCAGTACTTC.

The chain carries TRBV12-5 and TRBJ2-3; 8 bases match TRBD2. The junction had 14 bases not matched to a gene; V was cut back by 6 bases and J by 0 bases. The CDR3 has 18 residues. CDR1 LGHNT and CDR2 FRNRAP come from the germline V gene. Here the CDR3 reads CASGPDLSGGPSTDTQYF. In DNA form, the CDR3 reads TGTGCTAGTGGGCCGGACCTAAGCGGGGGCCCTAGCACAGATACGCAGTATTTT.

This clone was detected once. The V gene is TRBV7-6, the J gene TRBJ1-2; D is ambiguous. The length of the CDR3 is 12 residues. CDR1 is SGHVS, CDR2 FNYEAQ, per germline. V was clipped by 5 bases and J by 4 bases, with 8 bases between them. The CDR3 DNA sequence: TGTGCCAGCAGCCCTGGGGTCTATGGCTACACCTTC. Translating it yields CASSPGVYGYTF.

The gene calls are TRBV20-1 and TRBJ1-2; D remains unclear. Trimming pared 5 bases from V and 4 bases from J, leaving 5 bases between. CDR3 length equals 10 residues. Germline V lookup: CDR1 DFQATT, CDR2 SNEGSKA (reference sequence). The CDR3 is CSAHVYGYTF. For the CDR3, the DNA is TGCAGTGCTCACGTCTATGGCTACACCTTC.

The chain is built from TRBV13 and TRBJ2-1; possibly TRBD1 for D (6 bases). This CDR3 has 15 residues. V lost 6 bases and J lost 0, with 12 bases in between. CDR1 and CDR2 from the germline V gene are PRHDT and FYEKMQ (reference sequence). The CDR3 sequence is CASSSGASSYNEQFF. The CDR3 region has the DNA TGTGCCAGCAGTTCAGGGGCCAGCTCCTACAATGAGCAGTTCTTC.

The gene calls are TRBV25-1 and TRBJ2-7; TRBD2 matches 12 bases. CDR3 size: 13 residues. Germline CDR1 MGHDK, CDR2 SYGVNS. The J segment lost 6 bases and the V segment lost 4 bases, leaving 1 base of the junction unmatched. The CDR3 region is CASSGGLAGEQYF. For the CDR3, the DNA is TGTGCCAGCAGTGGGGGACTAGCGGGCGAGCAGTACTTC.

This clone appeared a single time. The chain recombines TRBV9 with TRBJ2-5, with D perhaps given as TRBD1 or TRBD2 (5 bases each). The CDR3 consists of 15 residues. V was shortened by 6 bases and J by 0 bases, with 15 bases between the two germline ends. Germline assignment: CDR1 SGDLS and CDR2 YYNGEE. CDR3 protein: CASTPGPTYQETQYF. CDR3 nucleotides: TGTGCCAGCACCCCGGGACCAACGTACCAAGAGACCCAGTACTTC. The full variable domain, in which reference TRBV9 and TRBJ2-5 provide the parts outside the CDR3, is DSGVTQTPKHLITATGQRVTLRCSPRSGDLSVYWYQQSLDQGLQFLIQYYNGEERAKGNILERFSAQQFPDLHSELNLSSLELGDSALYFCASTPGPTYQETQYFGPGTRLLVL.

V gene TRBV5-1 combines with J gene TRBJ1-1; D uncertain. The germline CDR1 and CDR2 sequences are SGHRS and YFSETQ. This CDR3 contains 13 residues. The V end lost 0 bases, the J end lost 4 bases, and 7 bases lay between the germline ends. The CDR3: CASSLGDFTEAFF. The CDR3 region has the DNA TGCGCCAGCAGCTTGGGGGATTTCACTGAAGCTTTCTTT.

This chain connects TRBV5-6 to TRBJ1-2; maybe TRBD1 (6 bases). Trimming stripped 0 bases from V and 6 bases from J, with 15 bases between. The CDR3 is 15 amino acids. The V gene's germline CDR1 is SGHDT and CDR2 YYEEEE. The DNA of the CDR3 is TGTGCCAGCAGCTTGGGTGTGACAGGACTTGATGGCTACACCTTC. It codes for CASSLGVTGLDGYTF.

V gene TRBV6-5 combines with J gene TRBJ2-7; the match to TRBD1 covers 7 bases. Germline-derived CDR1 and CDR2 are MNHEY and SVGAGI. This CDR3 has 13 residues. The ends lost 0 bases at V and 4 bases at J; junction bases unmatched: 0. CDR3 loop: CASSYSRGYEQYF. The DNA for the CDR3 is TGTGCCAGCAGTTACTCCAGGGGGTACGAGCAGTACTTC.

V usage is TRBV18 and J usage is TRBJ1-2, with a possible D match to TRBD1 (5 bases). This CDR3 has 13 residues. Trimming pared 3 bases from V and 3 bases from J, leaving 8 bases between. CDR1 is KGHSH, CDR2 LQKENI, per germline. CDR3 region: CASSPGPYYGYTF. The CDR3 DNA is TGTGCCAGCTCACCGGGGCCTTACTATGGCTACACCTTC.

The V and J genes are TRBV2 and TRBJ1-3; D may be TRBD1 (5 bases). Germline CDR1 and CDR2: SNHLY and FYNNEI. The V gene lost 11 bases and the J gene lost 4 bases, with 15 bases spanning the gap. The CDR3 contains 13 residues. In DNA form, the CDR3 reads TGTGCCGGCAATCCAGGGCTAGGAAACACCATATATTTT. Translation: CAGNPGLGNTIYF. Looking up the rest from reference TRBV2 and TRBJ1-3 gives the full variable domain: EPEVTQTPSHQVTQMGQEVILRCVPISNHLYFYWYRQILGQKVEFLVSFYNNEISEKSEIFDDQFSVERPDGSNFTLKIRSTKLEDSAMYFCAGNPGLGNTIYFGEGSWLTVV.

The chain uses TRBV7-8 and TRBJ2-7, with 13 nucleotides matching TRBD2. Germline V gives CDR1 SGHVS, CDR2 FQNEAQ. Trimming took 5 bases from V and 0 from J; bases not matched to a gene: 7. The CDR3 has 17 amino acids. CDR3 bases: TGTGCCAGCAGCGGAGGACTAGCGGGGGCCCCCTCCTACGAGCAGTACTTC. Its translation: CASSGGLAGAPSYEQYF.

The CDR3 sequence: CASSGGAGALWETQYF. For the CDR3, the DNA is TGTGCCAGCAGCGGTGGAGCAGGGGCGCTTTGGGAGACCCAGTACTTC. The rearrangement links TRBV9 to TRBJ2-5, with a possible D match to TRBD1 (6 bases). The CDR3 extends over 16 amino acids. The germline CDR1 and CDR2 sequences are SGDLS and YYNGEE. V was pared by 3 bases and J by 5 bases, with 20 bases between. The full variable domain, its missing parts supplied by reference TRBV9 and TRBJ2-5, is DSGVTQTPKHLITATGQRVTLRCSPRSGDLSVYWYQQSLDQGLQFLIQYYNGEERAKGNILERFSAQQFPDLHSELNLSSLELGDSALYFCASSGGAGALWETQYFGPGTRLLVL.